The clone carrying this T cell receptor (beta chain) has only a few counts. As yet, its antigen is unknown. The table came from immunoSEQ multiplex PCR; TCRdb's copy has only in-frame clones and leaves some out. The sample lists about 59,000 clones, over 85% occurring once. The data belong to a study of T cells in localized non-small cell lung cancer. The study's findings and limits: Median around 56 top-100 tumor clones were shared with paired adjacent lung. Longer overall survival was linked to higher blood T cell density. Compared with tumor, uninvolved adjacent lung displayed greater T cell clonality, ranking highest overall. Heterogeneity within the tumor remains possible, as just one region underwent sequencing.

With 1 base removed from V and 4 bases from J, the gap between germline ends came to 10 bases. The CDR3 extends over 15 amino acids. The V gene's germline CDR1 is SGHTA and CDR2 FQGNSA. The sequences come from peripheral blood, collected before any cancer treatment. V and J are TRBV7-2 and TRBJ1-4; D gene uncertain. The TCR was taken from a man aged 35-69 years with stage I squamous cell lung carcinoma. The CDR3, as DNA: TGTGCCAGCAGCTTAGTCCGGGGAAGTAATGAAAAACTGTTTTTT. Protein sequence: CASSLVRGSNEKLFF.